This T cell receptor (beta chain) is drawn from a study of identical twins (dated by TCRdb to the mid-2010s). For the wider study: The study deep-sequenced TCR alpha and beta repertoires from monozygotic twins, unrelated adults of various ages and cord blood to test whether fetal clonotypes persist. To rule out contamination, replicate twin experiments were performed at different times with different library preparation protocols.

Every donor in the study was a healthy Caucasian. The twin cohort consisted of three pairs of female monozygotic twins, all aged 18 to 29 years. The RNA used for TCR libraries was isolated from peripheral blood mononuclear cells. Beyond this particular receptor, the publication reports: Invariant T cells such as MAIT and iNKT could partly confound zero-insertion analyses, although diverse VJ usage argued against such confounding for most clonotypes. Out-of-frame TCR alpha sequences shared between twins showed an excess of low generation-probability sequences compared with coincidental sharing between unrelated individuals. Fewer insertions were carried by abundant cord blood beta clonotypes; a weaker similar trend was observed in young adult naive repertoires, while no such trend was observed in memory repertoires. Because the same donors could not be followed over many years, conclusions were based on cross-sectional statistical analysis. The excess sharing between twins in beta out-of-frame sequences was weaker because fewer shared sequences reduced the signal-to-noise ratio. In monozygotic twins, out-of-frame TCR alpha sharing was systematically underestimated by recombination models, although the models agreed with sharing between unrelated individuals.

This clonotype was seen only a few times. It has no known antigen specificity. Per-base qualities were not stored, and no clone one base away is much larger. The library was made by 5' RACE. TCRdb names Illumina HiSeq 2000 as the instrument used. A universal primer binding site was introduced by template switching, and a unique molecular identifier was present in the final cDNA, enabling accurate counting of TCR cDNA molecules. Specific primers in the conserved constant-segment region were used to synthesize first-strand cDNA for the TCR alpha and beta chains. To control for contamination, every cDNA library was double barcoded, receiving both a SMART-Mk sample barcode and Illumina barcodes. TruSeq adapter sequences, together with Illumina sample barcodes, were added in two successive PCR steps. The TCR alpha and beta cDNA libraries were sequenced on the Illumina HiSeq platform using custom primers. The authors' analysis ran thus. Raw reads were processed with MiGEC to extract unique molecular identifiers, and MiXCR was used to determine CDR3 positions. Recombination models were inferred per individual with the repgenHMM and IGoR tools using an EM algorithm. Shared clonotypes were analyzed with the tcR package in R, and sharing was normalized by the product of cloneset sizes. To study raw recombination free of thymic and clonal selection effects, out-of-frame nonproductive sequences were analyzed. TCRdb's own reprocessing of the public reads used fastp at Q25 and MiXCR and kept productive beta chains. Every CDR3 protein is listed once, alongside the most common genes and DNA of its rows. TCRdb, not the original authors, processed these V and J calls. Here the sample has about 920,000 distinct CDR3 sequences; 10% to 15% occur a single time. The ten largest clonotypes hold roughly 1.5% of the sample.

The CDR3, cysteine through phenylalanine, is 18 amino acids long. The kept DNA is CDR3 alone, 54 bases in frame from the first base. The germline V gene (reference sequence) supplies CDR1 DFQATT and CDR2 SNEGSKA. V sheds 2 bases and J sheds 2 bases, leaving 22 bases between their ends. The sample was also reused in another study, on yellow fever vaccine responses in identical twins. The second source states: According to the authors, in identical twins the way T cells responded to vaccination appeared partly convergent and partly personalized. The study precisely tracked vaccine-responding T cell clones in identical twins.

The sequencing sample was made of PBMCs. The receptor comes from a woman under 30 in good health. The chain joins TRBV20-1 to TRBJ2-1; the D segment could be TRBD2, given 6 matching bases. The DNA sequence reads TGCAGTGCTAGACCCCCAGGAGGGCGAAGATTGGCCTACAATGAGCAGTTCTTC. Translation gives CSARPPGGRRLAYNEQFF.